This T cell receptor (beta chain) derives from a study of T cells in tumors after PD-1 blockade. Background on the study: Blood samples averaged around 100,000 templates (range about 22,000-280,000) and under 40,000 unique clonotypes.

Findings of the study overall: About 41% of tumor TCR clonotypes were also found in blood.

Assay used: immunoSEQ multiplex PCR; TCRdb lists only in-frame clones, some missing. The data show some 47,000 clones, with nearly 80% seen just once and 16% held by the top ten. With 4 bases removed from V and 2 bases from J, the gap between germline ends came to 9 bases. This CDR3 is built from 13 residues. Germline V gives CDR1 MDHEN, CDR2 SYDVKM. A note on this clone: The antigen is unknown.

This chain connects TRBV28 to TRBJ2-7; D gene ambiguous. The clonotype comes from a human donor with basal cell carcinoma. Sequencing used PBMCs, obtained before anti-PD-1 treatment. For the CDR3, the DNA is TGTGCCAGCAGTTCTGTCAGCCCCTACGAGCAGTACTTC. Translation: CASSSVSPYEQYF.